The source of this T cell receptor (beta chain) is a study of cytomegalovirus exposure and HLA in healthy donors. Germline CDR1 is SGHRS and CDR2 is YFSETQ. Unmatched junction bases numbered 2, after V lost 2 bases and J lost 5 bases. The length of the CDR3 is 14 residues. The primer mix had 60 Vbeta and 13 Jbeta primers. Produced via immunoSEQ multiplex PCR; TCRdb's table is partial and in-frame only. This table holds 150,000 or so clones, roughly three quarters found once. This sequence joins TRBV5-1 and TRBJ2-1; TRBD2 matches at 9 bases. Material: PBMCs. This clonotype was sampled from a woman between 45 and 65 years old in good health and CMV-seropositive. The CDR3 protein is CASSLPSGDNEQFF. Here the CDR3 DNA reads TGCGCCAGCAGCTTACCTAGCGGGGACAATGAGCAGTTCTTC.